This T cell receptor beta chain was sequenced in a study of a mutant IDH1 vaccine in newly diagnosed glioma (dated by TCRdb to the early 2020s). Regarding the research as a whole: Across visits V03 through V10, patients got a total of eight vaccinations, given in weeks 1, 3, 5, 7, 11, 15, 19 and 23. Vaccination began 4-6 weeks after radiotherapy alone, or alongside temozolomide cycles in the chemotherapy-containing groups. The roughly 30 treated patients were roughly 60% male and around 40% female, with a mean age of about 38 years. Before enrollment, patients had received standard therapy of radiotherapy alone, temozolomide alone, or radiochemotherapy with temozolomide; most received the combination. Peripheral blood was collected at six visits: V03 (baseline), V05, V07, V10, V12 and V13. For exploratory analyses, longitudinal TCRB deep sequencing was carried out in about 26 treated patients wherever samples were available.

The receptor library was made with the immunoSEQ multiplex PCR assay. Rearranged TCR beta chain sequences were amplified using the hsTCRB Kit according to the manufacturer's protocol. TCRB libraries were sequenced on an Illumina MiSeq. Processing in the source paper ran as follows. Demultiplexing, trimming and gene mapping were performed with the kit vendor's proprietary platform. TCRdb obtained this table from immuneACCESS and retained in-frame rearrangements with V and J assigned. These tables miss some clones; where compared with another copy, unresolved V genes account for less than half of the shortfall, and the remainder is unexplained. V, J and clone size are those of that table, while D and trimming were read from the DNA. Within this sample are 100,000 to 150,000 clones, with about 80% of them counted one time only. The biggest ten clones account for 4.5% to 7% of the sample. In the germline V gene, CDR1 corresponds to MGHRA and CDR2 to YSYEKL. V is clipped by 2 bases and J by 7 bases, and the sequence between their germline boundaries is 14 bases long. Taken from cysteine to phenylalanine, the CDR3 has 14 residues. CDR3 DNA is the only sequence kept; it has 42 bases, read in frame from the first base.

The full study reports these points: The authors noted that analyses of patient blood samples could not be reproduced because of sample limitations. Changes in the top peripheral T cell clonotypes picked up by TCRB sequencing did not appear to be linked to pseudoprogression. Selection of PBMC samples for TCRB deep sequencing was based on availability. Vaccine-induced immune responses across multiple MHC alleles were detected in over 80% of patients.

Note on this clone: This clone's antigen is unknown. No much larger clonotype is one base removed from it; base qualities were not supplied.

The time point label, as the study defines it: week 11, during vaccination. Every vaccine dose consisted of 300 ug of a 20-mer mutant IDH1 peptide in Montanide, administered subcutaneously together with topical imiquimod. All donors had newly diagnosed IDH1-mutant astrocytomas of WHO grade 3 or 4 that showed loss of nuclear ATRX. The samples were drawn from NOA16, a multicentre, single-arm, open-label phase I trial in Germany that tested a mutant IDH1 peptide vaccine in humans for the first time. Genomic DNA for TCRB sequencing was extracted from EDTA blood using the DNeasy Blood and Tissue Kit. This TCR came from a man aged 35 to 55 with glioma. The source material was PBMCs, sampled from a glioma patient whose treatment included an IDH1 peptide vaccine. The rearranged segments are TRBV4-1 and TRBJ2-5, with the D gene tentatively TRBD1 or TRBD2, based on 5 matching bases in each. The DNA sequence is given as TGCGCCAGCAGCCAACCGGGGCGAGAGTGGACCCAGTACTTC. Its protein reads: CASSQPGREWTQYF.